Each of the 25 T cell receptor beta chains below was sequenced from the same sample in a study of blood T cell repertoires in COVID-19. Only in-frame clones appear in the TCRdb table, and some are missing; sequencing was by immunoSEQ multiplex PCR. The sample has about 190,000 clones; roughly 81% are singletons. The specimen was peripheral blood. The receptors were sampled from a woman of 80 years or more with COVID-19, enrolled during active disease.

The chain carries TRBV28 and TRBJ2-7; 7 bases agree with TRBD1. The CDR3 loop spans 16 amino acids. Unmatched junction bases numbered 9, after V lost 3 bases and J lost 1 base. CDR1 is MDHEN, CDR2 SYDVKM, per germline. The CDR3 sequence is CASSFPPFRGSYEQYF. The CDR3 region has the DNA TGTGCCAGCAGTTTCCCACCCTTCAGGGGGTCCTACGAGCAGTACTTC.

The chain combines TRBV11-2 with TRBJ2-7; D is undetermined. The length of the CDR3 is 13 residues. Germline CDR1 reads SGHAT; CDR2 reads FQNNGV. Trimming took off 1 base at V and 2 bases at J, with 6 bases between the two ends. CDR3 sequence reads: CASSLGVAYEQYF. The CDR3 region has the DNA TGTGCCAGCAGCTTAGGAGTAGCCTACGAGCAGTACTTC.

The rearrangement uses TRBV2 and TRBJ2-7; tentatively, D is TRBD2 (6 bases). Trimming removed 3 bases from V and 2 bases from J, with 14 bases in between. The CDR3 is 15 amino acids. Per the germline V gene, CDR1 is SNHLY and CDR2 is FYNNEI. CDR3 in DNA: TGTGCCAGCAGTGAGAGCTCGGGAGAAGCCTACGAGCAGTACTTC. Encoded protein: CASSESSGEAYEQYF.

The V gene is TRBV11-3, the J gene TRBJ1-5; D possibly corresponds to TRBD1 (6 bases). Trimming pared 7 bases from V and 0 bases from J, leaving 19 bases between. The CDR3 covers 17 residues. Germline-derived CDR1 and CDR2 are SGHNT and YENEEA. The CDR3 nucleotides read TGTGCCAGCATCGGGGGGGGCGCCCCGAATAGCAATCAGCCCCAGCATTTT. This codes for CASIGGGAPNSNQPQHF. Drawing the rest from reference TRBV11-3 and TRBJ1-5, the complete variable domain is EAGVVQSPRYKIIEKKQPVAFWCNPISGHNTLYWYLQNLGQGPELLIRYENEEAVDDSQLPKDRFSAERLKGVDSTLKIQPAELGDSAVYLCASIGGGAPNSNQPQHFGDGTRLSIL.

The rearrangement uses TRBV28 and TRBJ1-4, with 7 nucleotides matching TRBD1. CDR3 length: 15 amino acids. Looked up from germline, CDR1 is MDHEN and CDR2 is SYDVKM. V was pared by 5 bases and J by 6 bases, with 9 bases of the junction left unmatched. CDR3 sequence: CASSQGGRRYEKLFF. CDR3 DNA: TGTGCCAGCAGTCAAGGGGGCCGTCGATATGAAAAACTGTTTTTT.

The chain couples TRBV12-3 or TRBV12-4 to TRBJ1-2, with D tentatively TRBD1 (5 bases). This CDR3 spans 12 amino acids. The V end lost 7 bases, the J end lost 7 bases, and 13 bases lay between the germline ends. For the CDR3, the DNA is TGTGCCAGCACCTCGCGGCAGGGTGGCTACACCTTC. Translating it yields CASTSRQGGYTF.

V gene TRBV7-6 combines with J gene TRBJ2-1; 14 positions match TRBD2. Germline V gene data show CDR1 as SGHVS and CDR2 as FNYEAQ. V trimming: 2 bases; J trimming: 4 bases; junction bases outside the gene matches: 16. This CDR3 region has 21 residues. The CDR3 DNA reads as TGTGCCAGCAGCTTAATACCGACTAGCGGGAGGGCACCTCCCCAGTACAATGAGCAGTTCTTC. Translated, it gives CASSLIPTSGRAPPQYNEQFF. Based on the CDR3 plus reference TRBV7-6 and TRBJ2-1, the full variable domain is GAGVSQSPRYKVTKRGQDVALRCDPISGHVSLYWYRQALGQGPEFLTYFNYEAQQDKSGLPNDRFSAERPEGSISTLTIQRTEQRDSAMYRCASSLIPTSGRAPPQYNEQFFGPGTRLTVL.

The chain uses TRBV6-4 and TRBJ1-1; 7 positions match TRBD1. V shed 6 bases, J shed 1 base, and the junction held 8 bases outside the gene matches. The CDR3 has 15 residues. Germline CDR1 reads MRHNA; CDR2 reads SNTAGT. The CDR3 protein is CASRDEGAPNTEAFF. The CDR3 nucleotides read TGTGCCAGCAGGGATGAGGGGGCACCGAACACTGAAGCTTTCTTT.

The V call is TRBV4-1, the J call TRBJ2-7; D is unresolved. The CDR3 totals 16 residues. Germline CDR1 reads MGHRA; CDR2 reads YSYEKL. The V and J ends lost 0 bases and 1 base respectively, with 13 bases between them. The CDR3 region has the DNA TGCGCCAGCAGCCAAGATTTGGAAGGCGGATCCTACGAGCAGTACTTC. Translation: CASSQDLEGGSYEQYF.

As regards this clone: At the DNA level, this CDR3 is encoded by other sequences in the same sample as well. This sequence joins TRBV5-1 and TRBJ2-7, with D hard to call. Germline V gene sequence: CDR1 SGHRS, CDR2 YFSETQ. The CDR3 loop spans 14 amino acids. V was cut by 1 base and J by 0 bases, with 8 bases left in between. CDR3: CASSLQASSYEQYF. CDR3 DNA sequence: TGCGCCAGCAGCTTGCAGGCAAGCTCCTACGAGCAGTACTTC.

The CDR3 region is CASSPLGQNTGELFF. In DNA, the CDR3 is TGTGCCAGCAGCCCTCTGGGACAGAACACCGGGGAGCTGTTTTTT. The gene calls are TRBV3-1 (or the pseudogene TRBV3-2) and TRBJ2-2; a possible D gene is TRBD1 (6 bases). The length of the CDR3 is 15 residues. Trimming pared 4 bases from V and 1 base from J, leaving 10 bases between. In germline, CDR1 is LGHDT, CDR2 YNNKEL (reference sequence).

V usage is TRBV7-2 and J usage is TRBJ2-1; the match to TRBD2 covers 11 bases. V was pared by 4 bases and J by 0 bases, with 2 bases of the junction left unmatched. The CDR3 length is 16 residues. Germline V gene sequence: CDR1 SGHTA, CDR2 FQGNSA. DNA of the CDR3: TGTGCCAGCAGCTCTAGCGGGGGGAGCTCCTACAATGAGCAGTTCTTC. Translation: CASSSSGGSSYNEQFF.

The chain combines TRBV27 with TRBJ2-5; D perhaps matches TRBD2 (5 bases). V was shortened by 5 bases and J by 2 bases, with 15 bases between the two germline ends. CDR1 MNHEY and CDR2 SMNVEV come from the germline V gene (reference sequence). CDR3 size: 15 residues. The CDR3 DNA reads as TGTGCCAGCAGTCTCGGCCCAAGAGGGCAAGAGACCCAGTACTTC. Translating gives CASSLGPRGQETQYF.

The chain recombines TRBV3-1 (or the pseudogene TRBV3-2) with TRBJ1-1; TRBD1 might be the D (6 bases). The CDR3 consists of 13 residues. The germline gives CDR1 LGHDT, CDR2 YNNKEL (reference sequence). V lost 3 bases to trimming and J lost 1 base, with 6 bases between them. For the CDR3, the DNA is TGTGCCAGCAGCCACAGGGGGAACACTGAAGCTTTCTTT. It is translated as CASSHRGNTEAFF.

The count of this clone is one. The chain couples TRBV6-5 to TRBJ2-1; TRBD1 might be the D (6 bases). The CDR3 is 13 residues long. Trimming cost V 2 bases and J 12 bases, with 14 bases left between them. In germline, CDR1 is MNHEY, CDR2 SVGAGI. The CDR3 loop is CASSYGDLGGQFF. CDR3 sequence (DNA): TGTGCCAGCAGTTACGGGGACCTAGGGGGGCAGTTCTTC.

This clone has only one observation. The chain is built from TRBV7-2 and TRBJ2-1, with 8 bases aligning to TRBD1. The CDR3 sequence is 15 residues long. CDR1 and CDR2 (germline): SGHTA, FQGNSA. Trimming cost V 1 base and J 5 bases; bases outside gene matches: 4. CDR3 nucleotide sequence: TGTGCCAGCAGCTTAGTCCCAGGGGGCCACAATGAGCAGTTCTTC. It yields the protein CASSLVPGGHNEQFF.

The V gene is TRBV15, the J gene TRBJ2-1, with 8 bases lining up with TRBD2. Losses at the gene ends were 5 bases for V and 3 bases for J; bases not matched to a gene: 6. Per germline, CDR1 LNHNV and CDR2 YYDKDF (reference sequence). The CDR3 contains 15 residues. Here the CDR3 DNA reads TGTGCCACCAGCGGAATTAGCGGGAACTACAATGAGCAGTTCTTC. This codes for CATSGISGNYNEQFF. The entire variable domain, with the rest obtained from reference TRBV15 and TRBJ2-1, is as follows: DAMVIQNPRYQVTQFGKPVTLSCSQTLNHNVMYWYQQKSSQAPKLLFHYYDKDFNNEADTPDNFQSRRPNTSFCFLDIRSPGLGDTAMYLCATSGISGNYNEQFFGPGTRLTVL.

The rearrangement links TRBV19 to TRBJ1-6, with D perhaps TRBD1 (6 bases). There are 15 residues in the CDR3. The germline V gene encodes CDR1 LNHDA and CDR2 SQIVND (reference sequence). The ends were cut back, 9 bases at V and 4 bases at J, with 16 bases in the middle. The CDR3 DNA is TGTGCCAGCCGGAGGCAGGGGCCATATAATTCACCCCTCCACTTT. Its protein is CASRRQGPYNSPLHF.

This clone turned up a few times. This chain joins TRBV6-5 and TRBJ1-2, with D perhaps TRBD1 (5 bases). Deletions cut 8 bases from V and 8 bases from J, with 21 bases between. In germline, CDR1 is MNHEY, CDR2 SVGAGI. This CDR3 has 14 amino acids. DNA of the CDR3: TGTGCCAGCCGGAGCCGGGGGGGGTCCTTCGGCTACACCTTC. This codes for CASRSRGGSFGYTF.

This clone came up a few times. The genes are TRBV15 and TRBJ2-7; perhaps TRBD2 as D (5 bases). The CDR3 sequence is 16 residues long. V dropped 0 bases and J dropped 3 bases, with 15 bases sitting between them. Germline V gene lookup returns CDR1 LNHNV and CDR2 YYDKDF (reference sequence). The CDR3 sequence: CATSRDHGGRDYEQYF. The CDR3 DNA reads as TGTGCCACCAGCAGAGATCACGGAGGAAGGGACTACGAGCAGTACTTC.

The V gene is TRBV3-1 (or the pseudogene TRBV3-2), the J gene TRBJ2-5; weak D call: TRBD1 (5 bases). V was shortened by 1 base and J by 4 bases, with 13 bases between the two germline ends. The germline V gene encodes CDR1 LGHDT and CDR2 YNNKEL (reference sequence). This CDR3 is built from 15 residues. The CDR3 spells CASSQGRYQGETQYF. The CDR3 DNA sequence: TGTGCCAGCAGCCAAGGGCGGTACCAGGGAGAGACCCAGTACTTC.

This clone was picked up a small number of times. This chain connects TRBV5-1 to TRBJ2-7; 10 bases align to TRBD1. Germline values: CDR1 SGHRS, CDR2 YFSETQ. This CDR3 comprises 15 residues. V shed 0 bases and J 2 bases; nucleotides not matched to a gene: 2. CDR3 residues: CASSLGDRGPYEQYF. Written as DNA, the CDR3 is TGCGCCAGCAGCTTGGGGGACAGGGGCCCCTACGAGCAGTACTTC.

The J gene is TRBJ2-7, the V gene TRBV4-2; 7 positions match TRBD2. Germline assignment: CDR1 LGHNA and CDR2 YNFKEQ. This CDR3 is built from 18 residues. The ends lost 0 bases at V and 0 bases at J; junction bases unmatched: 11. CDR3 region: CASSQDREGSVLSYEQYF. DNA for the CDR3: TGTGCCAGCAGCCAAGATAGGGAGGGTAGCGTTCTCTCCTACGAGCAGTACTTC.

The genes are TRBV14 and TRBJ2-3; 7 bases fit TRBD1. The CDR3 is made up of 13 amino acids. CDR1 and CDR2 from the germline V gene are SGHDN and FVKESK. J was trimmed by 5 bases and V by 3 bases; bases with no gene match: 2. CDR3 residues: CASSQAGGDTQYF. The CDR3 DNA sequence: TGTGCCAGCAGCCAGGCAGGGGGAGATACGCAGTATTTT.

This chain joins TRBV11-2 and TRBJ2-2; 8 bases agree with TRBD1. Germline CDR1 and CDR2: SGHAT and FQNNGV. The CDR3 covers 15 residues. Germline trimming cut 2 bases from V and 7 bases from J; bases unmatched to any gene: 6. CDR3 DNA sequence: TGTGCCAGCAGCTTATCAGGGGGCACAGGCGGGGAGCTGTTTTTT. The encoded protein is CASSLSGGTGGELFF. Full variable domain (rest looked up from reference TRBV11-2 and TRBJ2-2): EAGVAQSPRYKIIEKRQSVAFWCNPISGHATLYWYQQILGQGPKLLIQFQNNGVVDDSQLPKDRFSAERLKGVDSTLKIQPAKLEDSAVYLCASSLSGGTGGELFFGEGSRLTVL.